This is a list of T cell receptor beta chains from one sample in a study of blood T cell repertoires in COVID-19. Sequenced by immunoSEQ multiplex PCR; TCRdb stores in-frame clones only, minus some. The sample carries around 160,000 clones, 84% recorded once. The sequencing sample was made of PBMCs or T cells enriched from blood (not recorded which). The receptors come from a woman in her fifties or sixties who had been exposed to COVID-19. Each CDR3 is given with its conserved first and last residue. A D gene is named only where the DNA matches it firmly. The size field is filled for only some rows; it gives once, few, many or a size class.

j_call d_call clone_size v_call cdr3_aa cdr3_nt
TRBJ2-7 . . TRBV21-1 CASSKVEGGGQPYEQYF TGTGCCAGCAGCAAAGTGGAGGGGGGGGGCCAGCCCTACGAGCAGTACTTC
TRBJ2-4 TRBD1 . TRBV11-2 CASSSDPGTGGNIQYF TGTGCCAGCAGCTCCGATCCCGGGACAGGGGGGAACATTCAGTACTTC
TRBJ1-6 . . TRBV5-1 CASSLEQYNSPLHF TGCGCCAGCAGCTTAGAACAATATAATTCACCCCTCCACTTT
TRBJ2-1 TRBD2 . TRBV2 CASTLRGGNEQFF TGTGCCAGCACGCTGCGGGGGGGAAATGAGCAGTTCTTC
TRBJ1-4 TRBD1 . TRBV5-1 CASSLGTGGNEKLFF TGCGCCAGCAGCTTGGGGACAGGGGGAAATGAAAAACTGTTTTTT
TRBJ1-6 . . TRBV27 CASSFRDSYNSPLHF TGTGCCAGCAGTTTCCGGGACTCTTATAATTCACCCCTCCACTTT
TRBJ2-5 TRBD2 . TRBV3-1/TRBV3-2 CASSQEFRTSGGARETQYF TGTGCCAGCAGCCAAGAATTTAGGACTAGCGGGGGGGCACGAGAGACCCAGTACTTC
TRBJ1-2 TRBD1 . TRBV7-9 CASSFGMTGENGYTF TGTGCCAGCAGCTTTGGGATGACAGGGGAAAATGGCTACACCTTC
TRBJ1-3 . . TRBV29-1 CSVVWGERNTIYF TGCAGCGTTGTGTGGGGCGAAAGAAACACCATATATTTT
TRBJ2-3 . . TRBV5-1 CASSLWGVSTDTQYF TGCGCCAGCAGCTTGTGGGGGGTCAGCACAGATACGCAGTATTTT
TRBJ2-4 TRBD1 . TRBV10-1 CASSGQGVANIQYF TGCGCCAGCAGCGGCCAGGGGGTAGCAAACATTCAGTACTTC
TRBJ1-1 . . TRBV7-2 CASSPSPGGWTEAFF TGTGCCAGCAGCCCCTCCCCCGGGGGATGGACTGAAGCTTTCTTT
TRBJ2-7 . once TRBV7-8 CASSPNTRGEQYF TGTGCCAGCAGCCCAAATACCAGGGGCGAGCAGTACTTC
TRBJ2-7 . . TRBV2 CATSLGRSSYEQYF TGTGCCACCTCCCTGGGGAGAAGCTCCTACGAGCAGTACTTC
TRBJ2-7 . few TRBV5-1 CASSLGGLEQYF TGCGCCAGCAGCTTGGGGGGCCTTGAGCAGTACTTC
TRBJ1-2 TRBD1 few TRBV18 CASSPPQGAASNYGYTF TGTGCCAGCTCACCACCACAGGGGGCCGCTTCTAACTATGGCTACACCTTC
TRBJ1-2 . once TRBV5-4 CASSFEGGDGYTF TGTGCCAGCAGCTTCGAGGGTGGGGATGGCTACACCTTC
TRBJ1-1 TRBD1 . TRBV7-9 CASSLAQGATEAFF TGTGCCAGCAGCTTAGCGCAGGGGGCGACTGAAGCTTTCTTT
TRBJ2-3 . . TRBV27 CASGRAAPDTQYF TGTGCCAGCGGCAGGGCCGCCCCAGATACGCAGTATTTT
TRBJ2-3 . . TRBV20-1 CSASWRTPSTDTQYF TGCAGTGCTAGTTGGAGGACCCCTAGCACAGATACGCAGTATTTT
TRBJ1-1 TRBD1 . TRBV10-1 CASSESQGEAFF TGCGCCAGCAGTGAGTCACAGGGGGAAGCTTTCTTT
TRBJ2-5 TRBD2 . TRBV9 CASSTGTSFGETQYF TGTGCCAGCAGCACCGGGACTAGCTTCGGGGAGACCCAGTACTTC
TRBJ2-7 . many TRBV29-1 CSAQTGAYEQYF TGCAGCGCCCAGACGGGAGCTTACGAGCAGTACTTC
TRBJ1-1 TRBD1 few TRBV6-6 CASSSRQGDTEAFF TGTGCCAGCAGTTCCCGACAGGGAGATACTGAAGCTTTCTTT
TRBJ2-1 . . TRBV29-1 CSVELPNEQFF TGCAGCGTTGAACTTCCGAATGAGCAGTTCTTC
TRBJ2-7 . . TRBV12-5 CASGLAPGTKYEQYF TGTGCTAGTGGTTTGGCCCCCGGGACAAAGTACGAGCAGTACTTC
TRBJ1-1 TRBD1 once TRBV19 CASSIRQGLNTEAFF TGTGCCAGTAGTATCCGACAGGGGCTGAACACTGAAGCTTTCTTT